Below, 14 T cell receptor beta chains from the same sample are listed, as sequenced in a study of T-cell memory formation after mild COVID-19. TCRdb passed the 5' RACE reads through MiXCR, listing each CDR3 protein once. The sample holds almost 550,000 distinct CDR3 sequences, roughly 22% seen once. Sequenced material: PBMCs or a T cell subset sorted from them (not recorded which). These receptors all come from an adult woman who had mild COVID-19 (a few samples of this study predate the infection). Cell type and time point are not known.

This clonotype was detected many times. The CDR3 DNA reads as TGTGCCAGCAGTTGGGCTAGCGGAGACTACGAGCAGTACTTC. It codes for CASSWASGDYEQYF. This chain uses TRBV27 with TRBJ2-7; 7 nucleotides agree with TRBD2. V trimming: 4 bases; J trimming: 3 bases; junction bases outside the gene matches: 6. The CDR3 consists of 14 residues. CDR1 is MNHEY and CDR2 is SMNVEV in the germline V gene (reference sequence).

This clonotype was recorded once. The chain employs TRBV7-6 and TRBJ2-6; D is unresolved. CDR3 length: 15 residues. CDR1 and CDR2 from the germline V gene are SGHVS and FNYEAQ. Trimming shortened V by 2 bases and J by 2 bases, and 7 bases separated the two germline ends. Written as DNA, the CDR3 is TGTGCCAGCAGCTTATTGGCGCCTGGGGCCAACGTCCTGACTTTC. This encodes CASSLLAPGANVLTF.

This rearrangement joins TRBV7-8 to TRBJ2-1, with D tentatively TRBD1 or TRBD2 (5 bases each). Germline V CDR1 and CDR2: SGHVS, FQNEAQ. V was cut by 5 bases and J by 2 bases, with 13 bases left in between. The CDR3 covers 15 residues. The CDR3 region is CASSVRDQPYNEQFF. CDR3 coding DNA: TGTGCCAGCAGCGTCCGGGACCAGCCCTACAATGAGCAGTTCTTC.

The chain has TRBV6-4 and TRBJ2-3; 8 nucleotides agree with TRBD2. The CDR3 sequence is 14 residues long. Germline values: CDR1 MRHNA, CDR2 SNTAGT. Trimming at V came to 3 bases and at J to 4 bases, leaving 3 bases not matched to a gene. CDR3 protein: CASSESGGSDTQYF. The DNA of the CDR3 is TGTGCCAGCAGTGAGAGCGGGGGTTCAGATACGCAGTATTTT.

This clonotype was seen ten or more times. The rearrangement links TRBV7-9 to TRBJ2-1, with 8 bases that match TRBD2. This CDR3 comprises 14 residues. V lost 3 bases, J lost 7 bases, and 5 bases stayed unmatched. In germline, CDR1 is SEHNR, CDR2 FQNEAQ (reference sequence). The DNA of the CDR3 is TGTGCCAGCAGCTTCCCGGGAGGGGATAATGAGCAGTTCTTC. Its protein is CASSFPGGDNEQFF. Together with reference TRBV7-9 and TRBJ2-1, the CDR3 gives the full variable domain: DTGVSQNPRHKITKRGQNVTFRCDPISEHNRLYWYRQTLGQGPEFLTYFQNEAQLEKSRLLSDRFSAERPKGSFSTLEIQRTEQGDSAMYLCASSFPGGDNEQFFGPGTRLTVL.

This clonotype was counted between two and nine times. The rearrangement links TRBV9 to TRBJ1-1; the D is unclear. The CDR3 runs to 13 residues. Germline V gene lookup returns CDR1 SGDLS and CDR2 YYNGEE. V lost 0 bases to trimming and J lost 6 bases, with 9 bases between them. DNA of the CDR3: TGTGCCAGCAGCGTAGGACACTCCTCTGAAGCTTTCTTT. It specifies CASSVGHSSEAFF.

This clonotype was seen more than once but under ten times. The gene calls are TRBV12-3 or TRBV12-4 and TRBJ2-2, with D possibly TRBD2 on 5 matching bases. The CDR3 loop spans 15 amino acids. Trimming removed 6 bases at V and 3 bases at J, with 14 bases between. In nucleotides, the CDR3 is TGTGCCAGCAGGCAAGGACCGGAGGACACCGGGGAGCTGTTTTTT. Its protein product is CASRQGPEDTGELFF.

The genes are TRBV29-1 and TRBJ1-1; possible D gene TRBD1, 5 bases. This CDR3 comprises 15 residues. Germline CDR1 reads SQVTM; CDR2 reads ANQGSEA. The ends were cut back, 1 base at V and 0 bases at J, with 12 bases in the middle. The CDR3 protein is CSVEVPGGMNTEAFF. The CDR3 coding sequence is TGCAGCGTTGAAGTTCCGGGGGGAATGAACACTGAAGCTTTCTTT.

The chain is built from TRBV5-1 and TRBJ2-3; D possibly uses TRBD1 or TRBD2 (5 bases each). V was shortened by 2 bases and J by 2 bases, with 12 bases between the two germline ends. The CDR3 spans 15 residues. Germline V gene sequence: CDR1 SGHRS, CDR2 YFSETQ. CDR3 region: CASSFSGAVTDTQYF. The DNA for the CDR3 is TGCGCCAGCAGCTTCTCCGGGGCAGTCACAGATACGCAGTATTTT.

This chain links TRBV5-1 with TRBJ2-3, with a weak D call TRBD2 (6 bases). Germline V gene lookup returns CDR1 SGHRS and CDR2 YFSETQ. The CDR3 sequence is 15 residues long. V lost 9 bases to trimming and J lost 0 bases, with 17 bases between them. CDR3 sequence (DNA): TGCGCCACCCAAGAGCTAGCGACAAGCACAGATACGCAGTATTTT. Protein product: CATQELATSTDTQYF.

This clonotype occurred a few times. The chain couples TRBV20-1 to TRBJ2-1; D possibly corresponds to TRBD1 (6 bases). The length of the CDR3 is 14 residues. V dropped 6 bases and J dropped 6 bases, with 18 bases sitting between them. Germline CDR1 and CDR2: DFQATT and SNEGSKA (reference sequence). CDR3 in DNA: TGCAGTGCCGTACGCAGGGGTGGATCCAATGAGCAGTTCTTC. Translation: CSAVRRGGSNEQFF.

This clonotype was counted once. The gene calls are TRBV6-6 and TRBJ2-4; tentative D call: TRBD1 (6 bases). The CDR3 extends over 22 amino acids. Germline V gene data show CDR1 as MNHNY and CDR2 as SVGAGI (reference sequence). Trimming removed 5 bases at V and 0 bases at J, with 32 bases between. CDR3 sequence reads: CASSTTGGQQWTRSLAKNIQYF. The CDR3 DNA follows: TGTGCCAGCAGTACAACTGGGGGACAACAGTGGACAAGATCCCTAGCCAAAAACATTCAGTACTTC.

In this sample, this clonotype turned up a few times. This chain links TRBV13 with TRBJ2-7, with 7 bases aligning to TRBD2. The germline V gene has CDR1 PRHDT and CDR2 FYEKMQ (reference sequence). The trim removed 1 base at V and 5 bases at J, leaving 5 bases unmatched. The CDR3 extends over 14 amino acids. The CDR3 sequence: CASSLDGRANEQYF. CDR3 nucleotide sequence: TGTGCCAGCAGCTTAGATGGGAGGGCTAACGAGCAGTACTTC.

This clonotype was seen only a few times. The chain couples TRBV5-1 to TRBJ2-7; tentatively, D is TRBD1 (5 bases). The V gene's germline CDR1 is SGHRS and CDR2 YFSETQ. The CDR3 is made up of 14 amino acids. Deletions cut 1 base from V and 2 bases from J, with 10 bases between. Here the CDR3 DNA reads TGCGCCAGCAGCTTGACGGCAGGGCCCTACGAGCAGTACTTC. Protein sequence: CASSLTAGPYEQYF.